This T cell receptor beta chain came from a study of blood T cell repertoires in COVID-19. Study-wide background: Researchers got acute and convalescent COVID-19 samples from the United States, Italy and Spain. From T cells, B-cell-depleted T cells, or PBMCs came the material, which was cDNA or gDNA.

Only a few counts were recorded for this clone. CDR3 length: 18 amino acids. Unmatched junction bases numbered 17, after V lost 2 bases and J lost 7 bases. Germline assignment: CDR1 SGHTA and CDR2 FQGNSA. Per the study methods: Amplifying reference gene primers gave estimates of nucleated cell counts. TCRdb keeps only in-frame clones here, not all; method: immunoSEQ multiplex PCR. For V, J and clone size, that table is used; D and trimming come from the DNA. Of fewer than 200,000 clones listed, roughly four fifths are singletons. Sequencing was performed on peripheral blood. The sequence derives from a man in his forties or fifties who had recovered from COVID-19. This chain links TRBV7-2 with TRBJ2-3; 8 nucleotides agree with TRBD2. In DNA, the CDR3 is TGTGCCAGCAGCTTAAGTGGGGCTTTCGGCGGGAGGAGTAATACGCAGTATTTT. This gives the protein CASSLSGAFGGRSNTQYF.